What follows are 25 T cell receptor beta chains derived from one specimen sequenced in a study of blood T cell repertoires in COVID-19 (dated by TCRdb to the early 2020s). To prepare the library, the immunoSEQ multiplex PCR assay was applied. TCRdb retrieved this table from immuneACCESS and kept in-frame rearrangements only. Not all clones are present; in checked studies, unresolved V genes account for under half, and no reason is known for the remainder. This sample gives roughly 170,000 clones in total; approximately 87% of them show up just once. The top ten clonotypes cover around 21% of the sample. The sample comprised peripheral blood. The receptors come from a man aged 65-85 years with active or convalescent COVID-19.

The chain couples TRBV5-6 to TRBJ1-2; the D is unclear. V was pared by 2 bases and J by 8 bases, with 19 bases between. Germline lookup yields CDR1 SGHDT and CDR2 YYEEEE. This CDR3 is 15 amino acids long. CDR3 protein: CASSLSEGPTRGYTF. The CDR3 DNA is TGTGCCAGCAGCTTAAGTGAGGGCCCAACGCGCGGCTACACCTTC.

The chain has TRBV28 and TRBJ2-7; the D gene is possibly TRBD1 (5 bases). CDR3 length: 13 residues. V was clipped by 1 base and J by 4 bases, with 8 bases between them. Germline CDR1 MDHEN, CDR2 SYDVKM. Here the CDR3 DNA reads TGTGCCAGCAGTTTATCCTACAGGTACGAGCAGTACTTC. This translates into CASSLSYRYEQYF.

The CDR3 DNA is TGTGCCAGTAGTATGACCGGGACAGGGGTCGTCACTGAAGCTTTCTTT. It yields the protein CASSMTGTGVVTEAFF. The chain couples TRBV19 to TRBJ1-1; 10 nucleotides match TRBD1. Germline lookup yields CDR1 LNHDA and CDR2 SQIVND (reference sequence). This CDR3 is 16 amino acids long. V shed 3 bases, J shed 4 bases, and the junction held 8 bases outside the gene matches.

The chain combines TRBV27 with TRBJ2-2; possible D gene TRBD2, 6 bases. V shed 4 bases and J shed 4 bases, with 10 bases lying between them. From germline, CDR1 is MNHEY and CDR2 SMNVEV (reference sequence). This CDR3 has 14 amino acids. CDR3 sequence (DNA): TGTGCCAGCAGTTGGCAGGAGGGCACCGGGGAGCTGTTTTTT. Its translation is CASSWQEGTGELFF.

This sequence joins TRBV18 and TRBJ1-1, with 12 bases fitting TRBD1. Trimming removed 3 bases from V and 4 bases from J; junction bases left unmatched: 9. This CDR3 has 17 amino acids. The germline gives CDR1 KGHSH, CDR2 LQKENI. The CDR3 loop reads CASSPRGTGGFGTEAFF. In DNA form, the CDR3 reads TGTGCCAGCTCACCGAGAGGGACAGGGGGCTTCGGCACTGAAGCTTTCTTT.

For the CDR3, the DNA is TGTGCCATCAGTTCAAACGCGGGACAGGGGATCCAGCCCCAGCATTTT. As protein: CAISSNAGQGIQPQHF. This chain uses TRBV10-3 with TRBJ1-5, with 10 bases lining up with TRBD1. CDR1 is ENHRY and CDR2 is SYGVKD in the germline V gene. J gave up 7 bases and V 5 bases, and 11 bases lay outside the gene matches. This CDR3 is built from 16 residues.

CDR3 sequence: CASTHPNSGGYTF. The CDR3 bases are TGTGCCAGCACCCACCCTAATAGCGGTGGCTACACCTTC. This chain links TRBV11-1 with TRBJ1-2; D not certain. The CDR3 has 13 residues. Germline values: CDR1 SGHAT, CDR2 FQDESV (reference sequence). The V gene lost 7 bases and the J gene lost 7 bases, with 16 bases spanning the gap.

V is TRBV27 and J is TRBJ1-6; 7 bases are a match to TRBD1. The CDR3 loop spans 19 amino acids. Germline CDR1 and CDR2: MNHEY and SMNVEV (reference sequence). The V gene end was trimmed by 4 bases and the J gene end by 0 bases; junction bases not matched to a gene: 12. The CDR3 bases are TGTGCCAGCAGTTCGGACAGGAGTTCCATGAGCTCCTATAATTCACCCCTCCACTTT. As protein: CASSSDRSSMSSYNSPLHF.

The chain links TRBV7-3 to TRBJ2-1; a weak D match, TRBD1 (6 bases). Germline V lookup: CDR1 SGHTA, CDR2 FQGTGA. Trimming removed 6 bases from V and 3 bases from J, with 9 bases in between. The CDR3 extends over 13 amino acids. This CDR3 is CASSRDNYNEQFF. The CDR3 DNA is TGTGCCAGCAGTCGGGACAACTACAATGAGCAGTTCTTC.

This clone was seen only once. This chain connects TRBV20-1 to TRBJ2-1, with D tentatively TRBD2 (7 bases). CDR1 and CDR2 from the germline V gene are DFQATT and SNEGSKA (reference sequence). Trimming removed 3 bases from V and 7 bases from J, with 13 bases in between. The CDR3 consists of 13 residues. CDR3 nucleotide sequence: TGCAGTGCTAGTATGGGAGGGGGGAATGAGCAGTTCTTC. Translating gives CSASMGGGNEQFF.

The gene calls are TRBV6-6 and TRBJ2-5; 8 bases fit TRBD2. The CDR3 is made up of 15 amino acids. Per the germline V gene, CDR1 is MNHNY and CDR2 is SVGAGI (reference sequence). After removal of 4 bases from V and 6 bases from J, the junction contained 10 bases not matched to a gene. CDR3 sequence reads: CASSWGSGIRQTQYF. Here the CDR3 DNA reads TGTGCCAGCAGTTGGGGTAGCGGGATCAGGCAGACCCAGTACTTC.

CDR3 in amino acids: CASSQARGRGANTEAFF. The CDR3 nucleotides are TGCGCCAGCAGCCAAGCGAGGGGGCGAGGTGCGAACACTGAAGCTTTCTTT. V gene TRBV4-1 combines with J gene TRBJ1-1, with TRBD1 matching over 7 bases. V trimming: 1 base; J trimming: 1 base; junction bases outside the gene matches: 9. Per the germline V gene, CDR1 is MGHRA and CDR2 is YSYEKL. The CDR3 is 17 residues long.

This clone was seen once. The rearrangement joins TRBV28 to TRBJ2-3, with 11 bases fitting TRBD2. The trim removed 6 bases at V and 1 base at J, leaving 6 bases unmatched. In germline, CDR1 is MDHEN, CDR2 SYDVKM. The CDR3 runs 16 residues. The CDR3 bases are TGTGCCAGCAGGGAAACTAGCGGGAGACGCACAGATACGCAGTATTTT. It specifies CASRETSGRRTDTQYF.

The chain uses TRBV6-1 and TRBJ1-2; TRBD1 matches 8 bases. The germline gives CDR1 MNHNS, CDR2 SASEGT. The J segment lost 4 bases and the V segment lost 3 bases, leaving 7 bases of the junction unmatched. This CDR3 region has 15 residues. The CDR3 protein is CASSDRQGKIYGYTF. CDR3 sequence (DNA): TGTGCCAGCAGTGATAGACAGGGGAAGATCTATGGCTACACCTTC.

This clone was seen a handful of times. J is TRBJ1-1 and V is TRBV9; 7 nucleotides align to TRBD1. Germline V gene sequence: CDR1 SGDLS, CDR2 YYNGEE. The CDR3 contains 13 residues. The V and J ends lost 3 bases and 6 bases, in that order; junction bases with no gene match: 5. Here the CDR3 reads CASSGKTGPEAFF. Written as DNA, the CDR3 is TGTGCCAGCAGCGGTAAGACAGGGCCTGAAGCTTTCTTT.

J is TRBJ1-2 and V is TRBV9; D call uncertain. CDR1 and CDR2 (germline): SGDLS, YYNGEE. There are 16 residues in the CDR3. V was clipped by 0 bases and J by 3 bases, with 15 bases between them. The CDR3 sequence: CASSVGKAGFDYGYTF. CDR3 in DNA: TGTGCCAGCAGCGTAGGTAAGGCAGGTTTTGACTATGGCTACACCTTC.

CDR3 DNA: TGTGCCAGCAGCTTTCCCCCGGGACAGGGGTATGAGGGCACTGAAGCTTTCTTT. Its translation is CASSFPPGQGYEGTEAFF. The gene calls are TRBV5-4 and TRBJ1-1, with 10 bases fitting TRBD1. Germline CDR1 SGHNT, CDR2 YYREEE (reference sequence). CDR3 size: 18 residues. J lost 4 bases, V lost 2 bases, and 14 bases had no gene match.

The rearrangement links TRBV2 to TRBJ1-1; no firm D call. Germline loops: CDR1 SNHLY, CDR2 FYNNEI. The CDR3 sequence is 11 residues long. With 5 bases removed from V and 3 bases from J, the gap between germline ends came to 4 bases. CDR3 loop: CASSPDTEAFF. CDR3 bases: TGTGCCAGCAGTCCGGACACTGAAGCTTTCTTT.

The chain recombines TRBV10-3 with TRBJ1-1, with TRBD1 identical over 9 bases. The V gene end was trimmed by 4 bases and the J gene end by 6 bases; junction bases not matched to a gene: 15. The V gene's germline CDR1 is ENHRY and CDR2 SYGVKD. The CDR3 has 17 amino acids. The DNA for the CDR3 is TGTGCCATCAGTGGATCGCCGGGACAGGGCCATAGCGCTGAAGCTTTCTTT. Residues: CAISGSPGQGHSAEAFF.

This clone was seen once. The CDR3 is CASSQDLRKSDYGYTF. The CDR3 nucleotides are TGTGCCAGCAGCCAAGATCTTCGGAAAAGCGACTATGGCTACACCTTC. The V and J genes are TRBV4-2 and TRBJ1-2; D gene unclear. The CDR3 runs to 16 residues. Germline-derived CDR1 and CDR2 are LGHNA and YNFKEQ. The ends were cut back, 0 bases at V and 3 bases at J, with 14 bases in the middle.

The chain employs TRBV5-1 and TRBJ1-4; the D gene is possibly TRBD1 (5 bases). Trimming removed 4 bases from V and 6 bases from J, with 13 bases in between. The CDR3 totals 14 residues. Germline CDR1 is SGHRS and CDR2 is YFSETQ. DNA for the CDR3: TGCGCCAGCAGCCCTGGACATCAGGATGAAAAACTGTTTTTT. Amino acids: CASSPGHQDEKLFF.

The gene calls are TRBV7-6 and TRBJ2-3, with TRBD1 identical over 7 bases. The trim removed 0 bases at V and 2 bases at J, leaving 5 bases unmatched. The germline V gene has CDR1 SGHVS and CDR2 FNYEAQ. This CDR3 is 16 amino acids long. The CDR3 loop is CASSLAGGAVTDTQYF. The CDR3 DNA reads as TGTGCCAGCAGCTTAGCAGGGGGCGCTGTCACAGATACGCAGTATTTT.

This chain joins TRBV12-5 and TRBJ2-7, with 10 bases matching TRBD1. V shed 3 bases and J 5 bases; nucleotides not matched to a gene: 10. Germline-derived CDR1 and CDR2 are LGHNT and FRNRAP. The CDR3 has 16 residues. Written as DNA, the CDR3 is TGTGCTAGTGGTTTCGGGCTCGGGACAGGGGCTAACGAGCAGTACTTC. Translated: CASGFGLGTGANEQYF.

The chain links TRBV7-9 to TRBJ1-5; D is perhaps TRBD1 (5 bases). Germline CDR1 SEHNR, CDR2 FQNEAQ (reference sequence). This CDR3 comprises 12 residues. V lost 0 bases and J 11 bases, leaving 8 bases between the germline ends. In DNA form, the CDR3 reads TGTGCCAGCAGCTTAGCGTTAGGGGCCCAGCATTTT. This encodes CASSLALGAQHF.

This CDR3 reads CASSYHPGQGVDGYTF. DNA of the CDR3: TGTGCCAGCAGTTACCATCCGGGACAGGGAGTAGATGGCTACACCTTC. This chain links TRBV7-9 with TRBJ1-2; 9 bases align to TRBD1. There are 16 residues in the CDR3. V lost 6 bases, J lost 6 bases, and 14 bases stayed unmatched. Per germline, CDR1 SEHNR and CDR2 FQNEAQ (reference sequence).